The sequence of this TCR beta chain was determined in a study of T cell repertoires in cytomegalovirus infection. Study summary: Indications came from public TCR beta signatures; they pointed to CMV infection and to a matching HLA type. Findings and limits, study-wide: CMV-specific HLA-C-restricted TCR beta clonotypes dominated the ex vivo response.

This CDR3 is built from 15 residues. The ends lost 4 bases at V and 3 bases at J; junction bases unmatched: 6. Germline values: CDR1 MRHNA, CDR2 SNTAGT. TCRdb independently ran MiXCR on the reads; one entry per CDR3 protein. The sample records about 100,000 distinct CDR3 sequences, about 29% being singletons. For this clonotype: Its antigen is currently unknown.

The specimen comprised CD8+ T cells from cultured PBMCs, sampled from culture after CMV antigen stimulation. The chain is built from TRBV6-4 and TRBJ2-1; 7 positions match TRBD2. The clonotype was recovered from a human donor in good health (CMV status not recorded). Some clones in this sample may be carry-over from other donors' samples. CDR3 region: CASSGGAGDYNEQFF. CDR3 in DNA: TGTGCCAGCAGTGGGGGTGCGGGGGACTACAATGAGCAGTTCTTC.